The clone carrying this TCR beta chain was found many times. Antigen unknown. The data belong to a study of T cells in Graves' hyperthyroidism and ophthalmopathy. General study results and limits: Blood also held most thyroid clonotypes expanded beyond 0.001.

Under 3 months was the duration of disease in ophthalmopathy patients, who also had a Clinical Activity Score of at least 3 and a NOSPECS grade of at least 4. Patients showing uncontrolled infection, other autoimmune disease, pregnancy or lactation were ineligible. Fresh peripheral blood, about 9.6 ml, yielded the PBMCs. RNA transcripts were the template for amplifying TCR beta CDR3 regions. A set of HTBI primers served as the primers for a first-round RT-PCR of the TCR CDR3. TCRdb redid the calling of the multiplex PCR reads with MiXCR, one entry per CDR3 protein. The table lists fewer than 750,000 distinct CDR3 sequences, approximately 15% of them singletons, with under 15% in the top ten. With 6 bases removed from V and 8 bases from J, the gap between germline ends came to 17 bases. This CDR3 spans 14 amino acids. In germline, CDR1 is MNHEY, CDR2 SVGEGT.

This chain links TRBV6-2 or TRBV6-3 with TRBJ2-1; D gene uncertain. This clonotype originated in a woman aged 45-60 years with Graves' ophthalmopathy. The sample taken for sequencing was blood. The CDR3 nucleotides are TGTGCCAGCAGCGAGCCCCGTAGTGGCGATGAGCAGTTCTTC. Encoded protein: CASSEPRSGDEQFF.